This T cell receptor (beta chain) was recorded in a study of monozygotic twins with inflammatory bowel disease. UMIs containing a 6-nucleotide sample barcode were added via template switching. TCRdb reprocessed the 5' RACE reads and keeps a single row for each CDR3 protein, giving no DNA. The ten most abundant clones cover around 2% of a sample with 300,000 to 350,000 distinct CDR3 sequences. The CDR3 spans 14 residues. This sequence was found in a human donor with ulcerative colitis or Crohn's disease, or a healthy co-twin of an affected twin (not recorded which). Sequencing was done on a sample of blood. The chain employs TRBV12-3 or TRBV12-4 and TRBJ2-3; TCRdb's D call of TRBD2 is untestable without DNA. This CDR3 reads CASIAGASTDTQYF.